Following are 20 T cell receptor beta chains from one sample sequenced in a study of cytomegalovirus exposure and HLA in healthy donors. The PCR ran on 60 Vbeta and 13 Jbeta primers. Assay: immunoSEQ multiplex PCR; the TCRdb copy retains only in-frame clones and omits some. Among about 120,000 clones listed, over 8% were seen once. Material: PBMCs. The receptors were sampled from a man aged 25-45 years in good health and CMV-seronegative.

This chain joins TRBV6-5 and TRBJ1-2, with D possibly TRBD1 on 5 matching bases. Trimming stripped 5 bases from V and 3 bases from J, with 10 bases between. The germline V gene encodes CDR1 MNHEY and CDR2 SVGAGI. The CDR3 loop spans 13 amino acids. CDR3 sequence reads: CASSLTVDYGYTF. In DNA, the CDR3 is TGTGCCAGCAGTCTGACAGTTGACTATGGCTACACCTTC.

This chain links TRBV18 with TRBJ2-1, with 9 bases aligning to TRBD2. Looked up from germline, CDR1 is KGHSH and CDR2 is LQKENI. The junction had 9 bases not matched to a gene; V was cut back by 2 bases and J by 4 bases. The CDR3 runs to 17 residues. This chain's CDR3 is CASSPRASGALYNEQFF. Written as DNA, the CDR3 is TGTGCCAGCTCACCAAGGGCTAGCGGGGCGCTATACAATGAGCAGTTCTTC.

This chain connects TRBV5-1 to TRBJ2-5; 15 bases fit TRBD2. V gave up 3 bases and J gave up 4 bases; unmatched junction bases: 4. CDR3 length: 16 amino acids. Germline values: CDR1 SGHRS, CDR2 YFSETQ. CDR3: CASSSGGLAGGETQYF. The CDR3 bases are TGCGCCAGCAGCTCGGGGGGACTAGCGGGAGGAGAGACCCAGTACTTC.

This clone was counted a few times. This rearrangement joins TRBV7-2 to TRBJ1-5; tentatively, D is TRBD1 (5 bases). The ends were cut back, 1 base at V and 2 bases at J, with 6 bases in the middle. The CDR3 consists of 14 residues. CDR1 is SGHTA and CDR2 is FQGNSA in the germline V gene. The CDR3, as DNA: TGTGCCAGCAGCTTAGTACAGGGCAATCAGCCCCAGCATTTT. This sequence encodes CASSLVQGNQPQHF.

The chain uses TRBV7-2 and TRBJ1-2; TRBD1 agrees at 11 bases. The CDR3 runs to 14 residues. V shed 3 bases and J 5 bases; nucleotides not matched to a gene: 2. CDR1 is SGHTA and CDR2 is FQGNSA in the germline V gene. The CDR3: CASSFGTGGYGYTF. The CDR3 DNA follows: TGTGCCAGCAGCTTTGGGACAGGGGGTTATGGCTACACCTTC.

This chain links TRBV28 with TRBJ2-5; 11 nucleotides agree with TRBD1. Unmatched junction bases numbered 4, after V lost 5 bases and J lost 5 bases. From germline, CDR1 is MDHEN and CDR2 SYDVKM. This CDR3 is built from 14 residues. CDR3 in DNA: TGTGCCAGCAGTCGGACAGGGGGCGGGGAGACCCAGTACTTC. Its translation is CASSRTGGGETQYF.

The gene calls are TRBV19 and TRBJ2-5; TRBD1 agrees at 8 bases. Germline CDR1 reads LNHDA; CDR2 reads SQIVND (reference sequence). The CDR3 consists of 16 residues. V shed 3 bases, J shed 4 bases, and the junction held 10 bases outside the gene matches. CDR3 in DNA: TGTGCCAGTAGTATCAGCGCCCAGGGGGCAGGAGAGACCCAGTACTTC. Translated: CASSISAQGAGETQYF.

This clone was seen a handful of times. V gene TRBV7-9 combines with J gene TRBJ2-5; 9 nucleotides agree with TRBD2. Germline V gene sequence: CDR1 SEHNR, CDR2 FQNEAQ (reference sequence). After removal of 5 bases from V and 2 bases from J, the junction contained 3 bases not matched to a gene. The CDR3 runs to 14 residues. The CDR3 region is CASSNSGRQETQYF. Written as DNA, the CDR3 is TGTGCCAGCAGCAATAGCGGGAGACAAGAGACCCAGTACTTC.

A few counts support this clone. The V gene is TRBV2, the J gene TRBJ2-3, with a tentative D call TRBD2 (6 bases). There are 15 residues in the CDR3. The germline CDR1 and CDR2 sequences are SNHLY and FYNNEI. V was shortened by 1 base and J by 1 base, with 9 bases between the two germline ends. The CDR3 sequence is CASSEELAGTDTQYF. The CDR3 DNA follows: TGTGCCAGCAGTGAAGAGTTAGCGGGCACAGATACGCAGTATTTT.

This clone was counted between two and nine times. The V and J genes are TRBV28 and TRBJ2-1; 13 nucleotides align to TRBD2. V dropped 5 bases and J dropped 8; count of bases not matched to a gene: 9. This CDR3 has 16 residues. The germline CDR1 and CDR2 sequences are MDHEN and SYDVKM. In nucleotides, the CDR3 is TGTGCCAGCAGTCACCCGACTAGCGGGAGGTTCTATGAGCAGTTCTTC. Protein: CASSHPTSGRFYEQFF.

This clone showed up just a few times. CDR3 coding DNA: TGTGCCAGCTCCCAATCGACAGTTAAGTCCTACGAGCAGTACTTC. This gives the protein CASSQSTVKSYEQYF. The rearrangement joins TRBV18 to TRBJ2-7; weak D call: TRBD1 (5 bases). The V gene lost 6 bases and the J gene lost 1 base, with 16 bases spanning the gap. The CDR3 is 15 residues long. The germline V gene encodes CDR1 KGHSH and CDR2 LQKENI.

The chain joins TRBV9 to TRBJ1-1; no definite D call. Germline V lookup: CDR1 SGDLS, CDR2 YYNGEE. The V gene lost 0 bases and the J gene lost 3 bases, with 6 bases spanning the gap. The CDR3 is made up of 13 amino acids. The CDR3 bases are TGTGCCAGCAGCGTAGAAGAGCACACTGAAGCTTTCTTT. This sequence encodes CASSVEEHTEAFF. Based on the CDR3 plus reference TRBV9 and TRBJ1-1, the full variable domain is DSGVTQTPKHLITATGQRVTLRCSPRSGDLSVYWYQQSLDQGLQFLIQYYNGEERAKGNILERFSAQQFPDLHSELNLSSLELGDSALYFCASSVEEHTEAFFGQGTRLTVV.

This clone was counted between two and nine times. The CDR3, as DNA: TGCGCCAGCAGGGACAGGCCGAACACCGGGGAGCTGTTTTTT. It is translated as CASRDRPNTGELFF. The chain employs TRBV10-1 and TRBJ2-2; 7 bases map to TRBD1. Germline trimming cut 6 bases from V and 0 bases from J; bases unmatched to any gene: 1. The CDR3 loop spans 14 amino acids. From germline, CDR1 is WNHNN and CDR2 SYGVQD (reference sequence).

The CDR3 is CASSKGQSSYNEQFF. For the CDR3, the DNA is TGCGCCAGCAGCAAGGGACAGAGCTCCTACAATGAGCAGTTCTTC. J is TRBJ2-1 and V is TRBV5-1, with 7 nucleotides matching TRBD1. CDR3 size: 15 residues. Germline assignment: CDR1 SGHRS and CDR2 YFSETQ. Trimming took 4 bases from V and 0 from J; bases not matched to a gene: 4.

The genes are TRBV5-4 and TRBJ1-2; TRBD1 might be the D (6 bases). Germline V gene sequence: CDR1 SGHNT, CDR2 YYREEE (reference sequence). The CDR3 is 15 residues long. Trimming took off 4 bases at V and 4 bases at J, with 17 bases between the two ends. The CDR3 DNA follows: TGTGCCAGCAGCCACGGACAGCCTCCTTTCTATGGCTACACCTTC. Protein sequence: CASSHGQPPFYGYTF. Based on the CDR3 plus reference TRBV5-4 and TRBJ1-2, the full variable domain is ETGVTQSPTHLIKTRGQQVTLRCSSQSGHNTVSWYQQALGQGPQFIFQYYREEENGRGNFPPRFSGLQFPNYSSELNVNALELDDSALYLCASSHGQPPFYGYTFGSGTRLTVV.

CDR3 nucleotides: TGTGCCAGTAGTATAGCAGGCAGGATAAATGGCTACACCTTC. It encodes CASSIAGRINGYTF. The chain recombines TRBV19 with TRBJ1-2; D is undetermined. This CDR3 contains 14 residues. Germline CDR1 LNHDA, CDR2 SQIVND (reference sequence). Trimming pared 1 base from V and 6 bases from J, leaving 12 bases between.

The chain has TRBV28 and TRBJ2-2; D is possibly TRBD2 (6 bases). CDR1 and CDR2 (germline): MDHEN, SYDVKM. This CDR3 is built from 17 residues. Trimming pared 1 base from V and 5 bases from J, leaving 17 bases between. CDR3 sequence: CASSLFGGQSGTGELFF. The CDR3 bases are TGTGCCAGCAGTTTATTCGGGGGTCAGTCTGGTACCGGGGAGCTGTTTTTT.

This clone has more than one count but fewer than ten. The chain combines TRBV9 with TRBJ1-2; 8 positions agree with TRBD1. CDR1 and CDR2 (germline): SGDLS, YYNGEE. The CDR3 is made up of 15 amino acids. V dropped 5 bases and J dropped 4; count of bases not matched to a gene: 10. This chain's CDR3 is CASSIGQGSSYGYTF. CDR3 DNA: TGTGCCAGCAGTATCGGACAGGGCTCCAGCTATGGCTACACCTTC.

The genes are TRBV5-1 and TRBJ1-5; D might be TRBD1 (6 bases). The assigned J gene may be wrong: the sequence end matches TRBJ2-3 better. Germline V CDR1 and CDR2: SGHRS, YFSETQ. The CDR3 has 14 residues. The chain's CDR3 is CASSPGTTNQPQYF. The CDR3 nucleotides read TGCGCCAGCAGCCCCGGGACAACAAATCAGCCCCAGTATTTT.

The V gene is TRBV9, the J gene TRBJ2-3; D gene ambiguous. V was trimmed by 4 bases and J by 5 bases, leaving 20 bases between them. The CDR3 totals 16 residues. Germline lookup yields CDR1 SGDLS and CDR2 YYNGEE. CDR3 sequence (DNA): TGTGCCAGCAGCCGAACGCTGGAGCCCGCGGTAGATACGCAGTATTTT. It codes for CASSRTLEPAVDTQYF.